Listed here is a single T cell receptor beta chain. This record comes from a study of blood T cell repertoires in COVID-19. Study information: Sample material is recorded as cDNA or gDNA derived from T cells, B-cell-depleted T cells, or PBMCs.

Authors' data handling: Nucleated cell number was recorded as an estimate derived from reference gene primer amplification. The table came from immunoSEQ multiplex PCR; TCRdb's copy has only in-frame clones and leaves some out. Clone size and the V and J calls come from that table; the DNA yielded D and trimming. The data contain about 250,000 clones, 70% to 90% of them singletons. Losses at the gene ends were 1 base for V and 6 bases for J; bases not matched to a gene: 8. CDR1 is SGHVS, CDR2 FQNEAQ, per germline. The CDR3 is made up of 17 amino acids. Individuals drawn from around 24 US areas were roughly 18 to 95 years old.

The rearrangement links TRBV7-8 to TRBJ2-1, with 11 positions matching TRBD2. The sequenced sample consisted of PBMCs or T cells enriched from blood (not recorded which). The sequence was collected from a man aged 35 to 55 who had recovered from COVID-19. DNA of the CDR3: TGTGCCAGCAGCTTAGGGGGTACTAGCGGGAGAAGCAATGAGCAGTTCTTC. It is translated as CASSLGGTSGRSNEQFF.